This TCR beta chain was obtained from a study of blood T cell repertoires in COVID-19. Study context: Spain, Italy and the United States supplied samples that represented acute and convalescent COVID-19. From T cells, B-cell-depleted T cells, or PBMCs came the material, which was cDNA or gDNA.

This clone was detected only a few times. In the original analysis: Scientists estimated how many nucleated cells there were by amplifying reference gene primers. Produced via immunoSEQ multiplex PCR; TCRdb's table is partial and in-frame only. V and J calls and clone size are those listed in that table; D and trimming were worked out from the DNA. The top ten clones hold around 13% of a sample with approximately 140,000 clones, roughly 82% of them seen once. CDR3 length: 11 amino acids. The V end lost 4 bases, the J end lost 15 bases, and 13 bases lay between the germline ends. From germline, CDR1 is MDHEN and CDR2 SYDVKM.

The sequencing input was peripheral blood. V usage is TRBV28 and J usage is TRBJ2-1; D might be TRBD2 (5 bases). The clonotype was recovered from a man at least 80 years old with acute or convalescent COVID-19. The CDR3 reads CASSSGLTTFF. The CDR3 nucleotides read TGTGCCAGCAGTTCCGGACTGACAACGTTCTTC.